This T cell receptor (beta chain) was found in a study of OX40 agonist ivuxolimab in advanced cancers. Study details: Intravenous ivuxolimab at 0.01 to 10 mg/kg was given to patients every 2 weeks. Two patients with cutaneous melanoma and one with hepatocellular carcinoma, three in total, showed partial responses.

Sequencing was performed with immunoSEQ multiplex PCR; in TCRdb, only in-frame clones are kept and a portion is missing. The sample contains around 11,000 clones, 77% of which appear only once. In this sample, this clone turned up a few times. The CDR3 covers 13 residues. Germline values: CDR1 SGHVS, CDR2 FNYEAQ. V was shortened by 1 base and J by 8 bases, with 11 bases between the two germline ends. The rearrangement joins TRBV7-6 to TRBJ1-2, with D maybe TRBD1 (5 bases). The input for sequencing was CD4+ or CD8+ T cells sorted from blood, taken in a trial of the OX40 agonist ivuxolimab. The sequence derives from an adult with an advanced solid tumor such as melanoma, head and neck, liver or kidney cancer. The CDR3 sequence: CASSLGGARGYTF. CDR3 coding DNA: TGTGCCAGCAGCTTAGGTGGGGCGCGGGGCTACACCTTC.